This T cell receptor (beta chain) comes out of a study of blood T cells in healthy people across ages. Overall study results and limits: PBMCs left unsorted prevented a conclusive naive versus antigen-experienced comparison. In the absence of known donor CMV status, changes in expanded clonotypes were possibly confounded.

There were healthy Caucasian individuals from Russia, aged roughly 6 to 100, serving as donors. Details on this clonotype: Its antigen remains unknown.

Trimming removed 2 bases from V and 2 bases from J, with 13 bases in between. The CDR3 has 17 amino acids. The germline V gene encodes CDR1 MNHEY and CDR2 SVGAGI. PCR was performed a second time for about 6 to 12 cycles using a sample-barcoded 5' primer and a J-beta primer mix. MiXCR, applied by TCRdb to the 5' RACE reads, yields one record per CDR3 protein. The data contain almost 1 million distinct CDR3 sequences, roughly 51% of them singletons. Sequenced sample: blood. The chain has TRBV6-5 and TRBJ2-6; weak D call: TRBD2 (5 bases). The source of this sequence is a woman in her sixties in good health. The chain's CDR3 is CASSYGRGNAGANVLTF. DNA for the CDR3: TGTGCCAGCAGTTACGGGAGAGGGAACGCTGGGGCCAACGTCCTGACTTTC.